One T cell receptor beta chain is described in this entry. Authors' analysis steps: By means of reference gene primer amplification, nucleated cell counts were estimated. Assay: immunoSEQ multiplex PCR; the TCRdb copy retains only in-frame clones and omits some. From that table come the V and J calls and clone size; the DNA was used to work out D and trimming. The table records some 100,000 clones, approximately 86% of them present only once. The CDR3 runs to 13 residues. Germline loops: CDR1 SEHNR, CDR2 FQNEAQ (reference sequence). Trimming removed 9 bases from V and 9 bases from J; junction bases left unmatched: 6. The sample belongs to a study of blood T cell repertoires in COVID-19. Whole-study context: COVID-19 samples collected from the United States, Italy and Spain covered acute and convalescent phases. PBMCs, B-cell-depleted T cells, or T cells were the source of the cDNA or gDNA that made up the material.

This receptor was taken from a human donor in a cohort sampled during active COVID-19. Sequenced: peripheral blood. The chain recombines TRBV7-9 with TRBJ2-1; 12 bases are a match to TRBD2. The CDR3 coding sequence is TGTGCCAGTCTAGCGGGGGGGCCTGGTGAGCAGTTCTTC. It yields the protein CASLAGGPGEQFF.